The next 12 T cell receptor beta chains were all read from a single sample in a study of shared clonotypes between healthy human individuals. Measured with immunoSEQ multiplex PCR; TCRdb has only the in-frame clones, and not every one. The table includes about 460,000 clones, roughly three quarters detected once. Sequences were obtained from PBMCs. These receptors came from a middle-aged woman in good health. Some clones in this sample may be carry-over from other donors' samples.

Notes on this clone: This likely came from a read error, as a far larger clone is one base away. Other DNA sequences in this specimen translate into the identical CDR3. The chain has TRBV7-9 and TRBJ2-7; 7 bases agree with TRBD2. From germline, CDR1 is SEHNR and CDR2 FQNEAQ (reference sequence). This CDR3 spans 14 amino acids. The CDR3 region is CASSASGSSYEQYF. CDR3 bases: TGTGCCAGCAGCGCTAGCGGCAGCTCCTACGAGCAATACTTC.

This clone showed up just once. Germline and junction disagree at one end, which may indicate a read error. The chain is built from TRBV28 and TRBJ2-7; 10 bases match TRBD2. The CDR3 covers 16 residues. Germline CDR1 MDHEN, CDR2 SYDVKM. The CDR3 DNA is TGTGCCAGCAGCCGTACCCGGGGACTAGCGACCTACGAGCGGTACTTC. This gives the protein CASSRTRGLATYERYF.

The J gene is TRBJ1-1, the V gene TRBV2, with TRBD1 matching over 7 bases. Germline V gene data show CDR1 as SNHLY and CDR2 as FYNNEI. Trimming took 6 bases from V and 1 from J; bases not matched to a gene: 11. This CDR3 contains 16 residues. Here the CDR3 reads CASRKSTGFGNTEAFF. DNA of the CDR3: TGTGCCAGCAGGAAGTCGACAGGGTTCGGGAACACTGAAGCTTTCTTT. Drawing the rest from reference TRBV2 and TRBJ1-1, the complete variable domain is EPEVTQTPSHQVTQMGQEVILRCVPISNHLYFYWYRQILGQKVEFLVSFYNNEISEKSEIFDDQFSVERPDGSNFTLKIRSTKLEDSAMYFCASRKSTGFGNTEAFFGQGTRLTVV.

This clone has ten or more counts. This sequence joins TRBV19 and TRBJ1-5; 7 bases are a match to TRBD1. Germline loops: CDR1 LNHDA, CDR2 SQIVND (reference sequence). The CDR3 consists of 16 residues. V was pared by 8 bases and J by 4 bases, with 14 bases of the junction left unmatched. The DNA of the CDR3 is TGTGCCAGTTCGGCGCGTCGCGGGGACAGAAATCAGCCCCAGCATTTT. Protein product: CASSARRGDRNQPQHF.

CDR3 sequence (DNA): TGTGCCAGCGGGGGGGGGACTAGCGGAAACAATGAGCAGTTCTTC. Residues: CASGGGTSGNNEQFF. The gene calls are TRBV25-1 and TRBJ2-1; the match to TRBD2 covers 11 bases. The CDR3 is made up of 15 amino acids. Germline CDR1 MGHDK, CDR2 SYGVNS. J lost 5 bases, V lost 8 bases, and 8 bases had no gene match.

The CDR3 DNA reads TGTGCCACCAACGACAGGGGGGCGAACACTGAAGCTTTCTTT. Translated: CATNDRGANTEAFF. This chain uses TRBV19 with TRBJ1-1, with TRBD1 matching over 9 bases. Germline values: CDR1 LNHDA, CDR2 SQIVND (reference sequence). The CDR3 runs to 14 residues. V gave up 10 bases and J gave up 1 base; unmatched junction bases: 7.

This sequence joins TRBV6-4 and TRBJ1-1; D might be TRBD1 (5 bases). V was clipped by 0 bases and J by 1 base, with 15 bases between them. Germline CDR1 is MRHNA and CDR2 is SNTAGT. This CDR3 contains 17 residues. DNA for the CDR3: TGTGCCAGCAGTGACTCTAAATCCGGGACGGGGAACACTGAAGCTTTCTTT. Amino acid sequence: CASSDSKSGTGNTEAFF.

The chain combines TRBV28 with TRBJ2-7; D not certain. This CDR3 has 11 residues. Germline CDR1 reads MDHEN; CDR2 reads SYDVKM. Trimming pared 3 bases from V and 7 bases from J, leaving 7 bases between. The CDR3 loop reads CASSLSREQYF. In nucleotides, the CDR3 is TGTGCCAGCAGTTTGTCGAGGGAGCAGTACTTC.

V usage is TRBV7-9 and J usage is TRBJ1-3; D uncertain. The CDR3 totals 15 residues. Trimming shortened V by 1 base and J by 0 bases, and 7 bases separated the two germline ends. Germline V CDR1 and CDR2: SEHNR, FQNEAQ (reference sequence). The CDR3 loop is CASSLVSASGNTIYF. The CDR3 DNA sequence: TGTGCCAGCAGCTTAGTATCCGCCTCTGGAAACACCATATATTTT.

In this sample, this clone turned up a few times. The gene calls are TRBV7-9 and TRBJ2-1; 9 nucleotides agree with TRBD2. The CDR3 length is 16 residues. Germline CDR1 and CDR2: SEHNR and FQNEAQ (reference sequence). V lost 1 base, J lost 6 bases, and 7 bases stayed unmatched. Here the CDR3 DNA reads TGTGCCAGCAGCTTAGGTGGCGGGAGGGCGGTCAATGAGCAGTTCTTC. It translates to CASSLGGGRAVNEQFF.

The rearrangement joins TRBV4-1 to TRBJ1-4; D perhaps matches TRBD1 (5 bases). The germline V gene has CDR1 MGHRA and CDR2 YSYEKL. This CDR3 comprises 17 residues. The V end was cut by 2 bases, the J end by 0 bases, with 13 bases between. CDR3 region: CASSQLPGIATNEKLFF. CDR3 nucleotides: TGCGCCAGCAGCCAATTACCAGGGATTGCAACTAATGAAAAACTGTTTTTT.

In this sample, this clone turned up once. V gene TRBV2 combines with J gene TRBJ2-1; D may match TRBD1 or TRBD2 (6 bases each). There are 14 residues in the CDR3. CDR1 is SNHLY and CDR2 is FYNNEI in the germline V gene. V lost 6 bases and J 8 bases, leaving 17 bases between the germline ends. The CDR3 spells CASRRGEVGYEQFF. The CDR3 DNA reads as TGTGCCAGCAGGAGGGGGGAGGTGGGTTATGAGCAGTTCTTC.